Shown below are 7 T cell receptor beta chains from a single sample sequenced in a study of molecular identifiers for immune sequencing clone quantification. TCRdb reprocessed the PCR reads with MiXCR, giving one entry per CDR3 protein. The repertoire includes about 40,000 distinct CDR3 sequences, approximately 21% of them detected once, and more than 0.9% sits in the top ten. Sequencing input: naive CD8+ T cells from blood, with Jurkat cell RNA spiked in. The subset denotes: FACS-sorted CD8+CD4-CCR7+CD45RA+ naive T cells. The receptors here all came from a human donor in good health. Some libraries in this study had Jurkat cell RNA spiked in.

This clonotype was seen repeatedly, ten times or more. The chain links TRBV5-1 to TRBJ2-5; D ambiguous. CDR3 length: 15 residues. Trimming took 2 bases from V and 1 from J, leaving 12 bases between them. In germline, CDR1 is SGHRS, CDR2 YFSETQ. DNA of the CDR3: TGCGCCAGCAGCTTACCACAGATCACCCAAGAGACCCAGTACTTC. Translation: CASSLPQITQETQYF.

The sample holds many counts of this clonotype. The chain is built from TRBV19 and TRBJ2-2; D ambiguous. The CDR3 has 13 amino acids. In germline, CDR1 is LNHDA, CDR2 SQIVND (reference sequence). V was cut by 5 bases and J by 0 bases, with 4 bases left in between. CDR3 amino acids: CASSYTNTGELFF. CDR3 sequence (DNA): TGTGCCAGTAGTTATACGAACACCGGGGAGCTGTTTTTT.

Of note for this clonotype: This may come from a read error, since a much larger clone is one base off. The chain recombines TRBV7-9 with TRBJ2-5, with D hard to call. Deletions cut 5 bases from V and 4 bases from J, with 11 bases between. Germline CDR1 reads SEHNR; CDR2 reads FQNEAQ (reference sequence). The CDR3 loop spans 13 amino acids. The CDR3, as DNA: TGTGCCAGCAGCGCAGGACCATCAGAGACCCAGTACTTC. This encodes CASSAGPSETQYF.

This clonotype was observed many times. The chain carries TRBV12-3 or TRBV12-4 and TRBJ2-1, with 7 bases identical to TRBD2. J gave up 6 bases and V 5 bases, and 1 base lay outside the gene matches. The CDR3 sequence is 12 residues long. In DNA form, the CDR3 reads TGTGCCAGCAGTCGCGGGGGCAATGAGCAGTTCTTC. The encoded protein is CASSRGGNEQFF.

This clonotype was observed at least ten times. The chain joins TRBV20-1 to TRBJ2-7; TRBD2 is a possible D gene (6 bases). Germline CDR1 and CDR2: DFQATT and SNEGSKA (reference sequence). The CDR3 has 12 residues. Trimming removed 0 bases from V and 7 bases from J, with 10 bases in between. The CDR3 reads CSAREEGREQYF. The DNA for the CDR3 is TGCAGTGCTAGAGAGGAGGGGCGGGAGCAGTACTTC.

With respect to this clonotype: One end of the junction varies from germline; a read error may be responsible. This sequence joins TRBV29-1 and TRBJ2-3, with 10 bases lining up with TRBD2. The CDR3 consists of 14 residues. Germline assignment: CDR1 SQVTM and CDR2 ANQGSEA. The CDR3 DNA follows: TGCAGCGTTGTCAGCGGGAGGGCCTCAGATACGCGGTATTTT. Protein sequence: CSVVSGRASDTRYF.

The sample holds a few counts of this clonotype. A junction end diverges from the germline sequence, so it may reflect a read error. J is TRBJ1-2 and V is TRBV12-3 or TRBV12-4; D unclear. This CDR3 is built from 13 residues. The CDR3 nucleotides are TGTGCCAGCAGTCCCTACGGCAGAGATGGCTACGCCTTC. It is translated as CASSPYGRDGYAF.